This T cell receptor beta chain comes out of a study of memory CD4+ T cells and cytomegalovirus serostatus. Whole-study results and caveats: Suggested: most of the CMV-linked TCR signature lies in CD4+ memory cells.

In the study's own analysis: Out-of-frame sequences were removed, leaving a few million distinct TCRbeta sequences. Clones were sequenced by immunoSEQ multiplex PCR, and TCRdb holds only the in-frame ones, with some missing. The V and J calls and clone size come from that table; D and trimming were worked out from the DNA. The sample has about 42,000 clones; 65% to 85% are singletons. The ends lost 6 bases at V and 15 bases at J; junction bases unmatched: 16. CDR1 MNHNS and CDR2 SASEGT come from the germline V gene. The CDR3 is 14 residues long. Comments on this clone: The antigen remains unidentified.

The sort gate was single viable CD3+CD4+CD8-CD45RO+ cells for memory CD4+ T cells. The sample comprised memory CD4+ T cells from blood. This sequence joins TRBV6-1 and TRBJ2-1, with 8 bases fitting TRBD1. The receptor was derived from an adult in good health and CMV-seronegative. As DNA, the CDR3 is TGTGCCAGCAGGAAGGACAGGGTTGTCTTGGGCCTGTTCTTC. Amino acids: CASRKDRVVLGLFF.